This T cell receptor beta chain was recorded in a study of blood T cell repertoires in COVID-19. Study background: The analysed material was cDNA or gDNA that came from T cells, B-cell-depleted T cells, or PBMCs.

Germline values: CDR1 SGHAT, CDR2 FQNNGV. Trimming stripped 1 base from V and 0 bases from J, with 15 bases between. This CDR3 has 18 amino acids. As handled by the study authors: The authors estimated nucleated cell counts from reference gene primer amplification. Measured with immunoSEQ multiplex PCR; TCRdb has only the in-frame clones, and not every one. That table furnishes V, J and clone size, whereas the DNA furnished D and trimming. The repertoire holds approximately 60,000 clones, with roughly four fifths as singletons. This chain links TRBV11-2 with TRBJ2-2; the D gene is possibly TRBD1 (6 bases). The sequence derives from a woman aged 80 or older with acute or convalescent COVID-19. What was sequenced was peripheral blood. The CDR3 DNA is TGTGCCAGCAGCTTAGGGGCTCTTGGGGGCGCGAACACCGGGGAGCTGTTTTTT. It yields the protein CASSLGALGGANTGELFF.